This TCR beta chain was sequenced during a study of metastatic and nonmetastatic thyroid tumors. Whole-study context: Patients with malignant and benign thyroid disease provided blood and tumor or nodule tissue, whose repertoires were compared.

This CDR3 region has 14 residues. Per germline, CDR1 SGDLS and CDR2 YYNGEE. The ends were cut back, 0 bases at V and 2 bases at J, with 8 bases in the middle. As originally analysed: The study's classifier, a distant-metastasis tool for papillary thyroid cancer, was built using CDR3 differences across clinicopathological groups. Through MiXCR, TCRdb re-clonotyped the PCR reads. The V and J calls reflect TCRdb's pipeline rather than the authors' work. This sample has some 35,000 clones, with about 26% found just once. A remark on this clone: The antigen is unknown.

Study-level results: It was reported that TCR beta diversity was significantly higher in malignant thyroid tumors than benign nodules, in blood and tumor.

The entire patient cohort was treatment-naive prior to thyroid surgery. The J gene is TRBJ1-2, the V gene TRBV9; no definite D call. This clonotype was sampled from a male donor with papillary thyroid cancer or a benign thyroid nodule (not recorded which). Some clones in this sample may be carry-over from other donors' samples. Input material: blood. CDR3 nucleotides: TGTGCCAGCAGCGTAGGGAGCAGAAACTATGGCTACACCTTC. Its translation: CASSVGSRNYGYTF.